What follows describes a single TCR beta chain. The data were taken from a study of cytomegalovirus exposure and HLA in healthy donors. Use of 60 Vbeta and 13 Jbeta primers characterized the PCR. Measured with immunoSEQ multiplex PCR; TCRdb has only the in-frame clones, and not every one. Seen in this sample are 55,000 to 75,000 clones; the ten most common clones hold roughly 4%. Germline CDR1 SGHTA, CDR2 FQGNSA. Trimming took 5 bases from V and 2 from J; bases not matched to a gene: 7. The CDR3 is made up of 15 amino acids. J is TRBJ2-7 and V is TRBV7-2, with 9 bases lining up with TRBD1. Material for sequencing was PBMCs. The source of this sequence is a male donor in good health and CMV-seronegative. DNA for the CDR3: TGTGCCAGCAGCCCACACGGGACAGGGACCTACGAGCAGTACTTC. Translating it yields CASSPHGTGTYEQYF.